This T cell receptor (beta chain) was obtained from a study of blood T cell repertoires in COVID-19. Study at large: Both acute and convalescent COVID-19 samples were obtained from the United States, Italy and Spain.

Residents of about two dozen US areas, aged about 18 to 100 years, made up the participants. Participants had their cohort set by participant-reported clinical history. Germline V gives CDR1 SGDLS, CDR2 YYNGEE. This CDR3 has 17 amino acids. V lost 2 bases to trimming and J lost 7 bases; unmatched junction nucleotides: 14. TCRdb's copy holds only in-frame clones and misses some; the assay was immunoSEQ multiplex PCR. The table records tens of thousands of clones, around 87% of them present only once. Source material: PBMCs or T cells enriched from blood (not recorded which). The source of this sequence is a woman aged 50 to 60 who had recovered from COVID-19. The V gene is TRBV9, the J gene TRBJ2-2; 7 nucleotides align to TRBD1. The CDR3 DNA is TGTGCCAGCAGCGTTTTCGCCGGGACAGTCGGTGGCGGGGAGCTGTTTTTT. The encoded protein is CASSVFAGTVGGGELFF.